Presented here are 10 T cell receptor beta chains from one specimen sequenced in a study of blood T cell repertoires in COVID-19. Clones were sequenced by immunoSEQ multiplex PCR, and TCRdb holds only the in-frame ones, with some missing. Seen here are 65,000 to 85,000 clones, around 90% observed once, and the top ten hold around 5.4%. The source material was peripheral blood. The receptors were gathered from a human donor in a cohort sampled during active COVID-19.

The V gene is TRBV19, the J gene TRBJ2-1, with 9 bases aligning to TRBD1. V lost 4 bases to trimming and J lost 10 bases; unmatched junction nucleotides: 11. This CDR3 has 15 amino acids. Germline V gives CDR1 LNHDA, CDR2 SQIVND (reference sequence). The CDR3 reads CASSRGTGLGYEQFF. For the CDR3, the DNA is TGTGCCAGTAGTAGAGGGACAGGGTTGGGTTACGAGCAGTTCTTC.

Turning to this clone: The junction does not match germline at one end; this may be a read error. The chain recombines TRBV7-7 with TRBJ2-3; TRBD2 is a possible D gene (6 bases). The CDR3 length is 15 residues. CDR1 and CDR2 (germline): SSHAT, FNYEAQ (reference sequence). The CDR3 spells CASSPSGTGADTQYF. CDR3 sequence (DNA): TGTGCTAGCAGCCCCTCCGGGACGGGGGCAGATACGCAGTATTTT.

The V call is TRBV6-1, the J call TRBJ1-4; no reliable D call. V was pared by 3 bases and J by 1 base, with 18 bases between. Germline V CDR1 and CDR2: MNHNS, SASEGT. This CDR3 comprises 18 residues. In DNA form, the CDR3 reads TGTGCCAGCAGTGACAGGATGTGGATTGGTGGAACTAATGAAAAACTGTTTTTT. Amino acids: CASSDRMWIGGTNEKLFF.

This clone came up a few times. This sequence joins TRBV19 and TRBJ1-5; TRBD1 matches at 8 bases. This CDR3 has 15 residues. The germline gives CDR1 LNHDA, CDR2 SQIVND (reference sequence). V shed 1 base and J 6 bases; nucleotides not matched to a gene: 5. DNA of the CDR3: TGTGCCAGTAGTATAGTTACAGGGGGGGCTCAGCCCCAGCATTTT. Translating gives CASSIVTGGAQPQHF.

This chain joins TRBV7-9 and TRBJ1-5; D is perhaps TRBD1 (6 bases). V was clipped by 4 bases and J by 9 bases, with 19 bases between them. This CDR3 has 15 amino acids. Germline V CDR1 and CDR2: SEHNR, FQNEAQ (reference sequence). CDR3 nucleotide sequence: TGTGCCAGCAGCTCCAGCCTGGACAGCCCCAGGCCCCAGCATTTT. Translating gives CASSSSLDSPRPQHF.

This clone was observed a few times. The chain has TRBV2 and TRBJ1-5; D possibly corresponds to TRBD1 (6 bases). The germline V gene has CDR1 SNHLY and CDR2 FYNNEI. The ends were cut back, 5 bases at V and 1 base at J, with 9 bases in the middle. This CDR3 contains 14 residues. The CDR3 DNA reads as TGTGCCAGCAGTCGACAGGTGAGCAATCAGCCCCAGCATTTT. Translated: CASSRQVSNQPQHF.

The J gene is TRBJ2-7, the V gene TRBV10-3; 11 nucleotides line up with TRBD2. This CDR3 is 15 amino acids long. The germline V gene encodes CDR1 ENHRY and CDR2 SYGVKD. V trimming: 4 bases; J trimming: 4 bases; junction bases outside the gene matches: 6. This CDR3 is CAISATPSGGYEQYF. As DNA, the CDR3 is TGTGCCATCAGTGCCACCCCTAGCGGGGGGTACGAGCAGTACTTC.

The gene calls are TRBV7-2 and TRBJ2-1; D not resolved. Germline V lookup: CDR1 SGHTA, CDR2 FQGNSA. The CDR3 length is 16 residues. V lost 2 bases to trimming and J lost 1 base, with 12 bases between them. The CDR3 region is CASSLTSTNSYNEQFF. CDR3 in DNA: TGTGCCAGCAGCTTAACGTCCACTAATTCCTACAATGAGCAGTTCTTC.

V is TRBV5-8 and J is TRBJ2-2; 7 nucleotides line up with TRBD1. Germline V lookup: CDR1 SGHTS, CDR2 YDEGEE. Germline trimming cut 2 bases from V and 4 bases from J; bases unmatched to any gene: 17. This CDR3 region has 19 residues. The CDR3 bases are TGTGCCAGCAGCTTTTCCACAGGGGCCCCTCGACAAATCACCGGGGAGCTGTTTTTT. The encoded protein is CASSFSTGAPRQITGELFF.

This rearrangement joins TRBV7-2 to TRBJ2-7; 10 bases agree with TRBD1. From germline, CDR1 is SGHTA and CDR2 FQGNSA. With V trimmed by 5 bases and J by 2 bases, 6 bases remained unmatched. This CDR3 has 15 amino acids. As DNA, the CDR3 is TGTGCCAGCAGCCGCGACAGGGGGCTCGCCTACGAGCAGTACTTC. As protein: CASSRDRGLAYEQYF. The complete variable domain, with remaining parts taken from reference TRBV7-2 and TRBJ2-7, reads GAGVSQSPSNKVTEKGKDVELRCDPISGHTALYWYRQSLGQGLEFLIYFQGNSAPDKSGLPSDRFSAERTGGSVSTLTIQRTQQEDSAVYLCASSRDRGLAYEQYFGPGTRLTVT.